The 13 T cell receptor beta chains presented below share a single source sample, sequenced in a study of response to subunit inactivated influenza vaccine. Using its own MiXCR run on the RT-PCR reads, TCRdb lists one record per CDR3 protein. The sample lists approximately 500,000 distinct CDR3 sequences, roughly 13% occurring once. The source was PBMCs from blood, collected 40 to 50 days after vaccination. Source of these receptors: a man aged 50-60 years who received an inactivated influenza vaccine.

The chain couples TRBV4-1 to TRBJ2-1; 10 bases are a match to TRBD2. This CDR3 has 16 amino acids. CDR1 and CDR2 from the germline V gene are MGHRA and YSYEKL. V shed 1 base, J shed 5 bases, and the junction held 5 bases outside the gene matches. CDR3 sequence (DNA): TGCGCCAGCAGCCAAGTCCTAGCGGGAGAGAACAATGAGCAGTTCTTC. This gives the protein CASSQVLAGENNEQFF.

This clonotype has only a few counts. The chain uses TRBV4-3 and TRBJ2-3; weak D call: TRBD2 (6 bases). V lost 4 bases to trimming and J lost 6 bases, with 14 bases between them. The CDR3 has 14 residues. CDR1 and CDR2 from the germline V gene are LGHNA and YSLEER. The CDR3 sequence is CASSPTRLADTQYF. CDR3 DNA sequence: TGCGCCAGCAGCCCGACTAGACTGGCGGATACGCAGTATTTT.

The CDR3 bases are TGTGCCAGCAGCTTTGGTGCAATTAACACCGGGGAGCTGTTTTTT. This gives the protein CASSFGAINTGELFF. This chain connects TRBV11-2 to TRBJ2-2; unclear D gene. The V end was cut by 3 bases, the J end by 2 bases, with 10 bases between. This CDR3 is 15 amino acids long. Germline-derived CDR1 and CDR2 are SGHAT and FQNNGV.

The chain recombines TRBV15 with TRBJ2-7; a weak D match, TRBD2 (6 bases). CDR3 size: 15 residues. The V end was cut by 1 base, the J end by 0 bases, with 10 bases between. The germline V gene has CDR1 LNHNV and CDR2 YYDKDF (reference sequence). Written as DNA, the CDR3 is TGTGCCACCAGCAGAGGAACCGGGGGCTCCTACGAGCAGTACTTC. Translation: CATSRGTGGSYEQYF.

The CDR3 protein is CASGEGRSPLHF. The CDR3 coding sequence is TGTGCCAGCGGGGAGGGGAGGTCACCCCTCCACTTT. The chain recombines TRBV27 with TRBJ1-6, with D possibly being TRBD1 (5 bases). CDR1 MNHEY and CDR2 SMNVEV come from the germline V gene (reference sequence). V lost 8 bases, J lost 10 bases, and 12 bases lay in between. The CDR3 is 12 residues long.

This rearrangement joins TRBV12-3 or TRBV12-4 to TRBJ2-2; the match to TRBD2 covers 8 bases. There are 15 residues in the CDR3. J lost 5 bases, V lost 10 bases, and 12 bases had no gene match. The CDR3 DNA follows: TGTGCCACTTCCCCTGGGGGACTAGGGACCGGGGAGCTGTTTTTT. Residues: CATSPGGLGTGELFF.

This clonotype appeared a few times. The chain recombines TRBV7-9 with TRBJ1-5; no firm D call. Germline CDR1 is SEHNR and CDR2 is FQNEAQ (reference sequence). Trimming took off 7 bases at V and 2 bases at J, with 6 bases between the two ends. The length of the CDR3 is 12 residues. This CDR3 reads CASNTGNQPQHF. DNA of the CDR3: TGTGCCAGCAATACGGGCAATCAGCCCCAGCATTTT.

This clonotype turned up a few times. The chain recombines TRBV24-1 with TRBJ1-5; no clear D gene. The CDR3 extends over 16 amino acids. Trimming pared 2 bases from V and 3 bases from J, leaving 13 bases between. Per the germline V gene, CDR1 is KGHDR and CDR2 is SFDVKD. The CDR3 coding sequence is TGTGCCACCAGTGATTCGTTGTCGGGGTTCAATCAGCCCCAGCATTTT. This encodes CATSDSLSGFNQPQHF.

The chain is built from TRBV3-1 and TRBJ2-2; maybe TRBD1 (5 bases). Germline V gene lookup returns CDR1 LGHDT and CDR2 YNNKEL (reference sequence). The germline V and J ends were trimmed by 8 bases and 4 bases, with 17 bases remaining between them. This CDR3 has 15 amino acids. As DNA, the CDR3 is TGTGCCAGCTGCAAAGAGCTCAGGGCCACCGGGGAGCTGTTTTTT. It encodes CASCKELRATGELFF.

This chain uses TRBV3-1 with TRBJ1-1; D gene ambiguous. CDR3 length: 14 amino acids. Trimming removed 4 bases at V and 1 base at J, with 10 bases between. The germline V gene encodes CDR1 LGHDT and CDR2 YNNKEL (reference sequence). CDR3 in amino acids: CASSPPRGNTEAFF. In nucleotides, the CDR3 is TGTGCCAGCAGCCCACCCAGAGGGAACACTGAAGCTTTCTTT.

The CDR3, as DNA: TGTGCCATCAGTGATCTAGGACAGACTAACACCGGGGAGCTGTTTTTT. This sequence encodes CAISDLGQTNTGELFF. V gene TRBV10-3 combines with J gene TRBJ2-2; maybe TRBD1 (6 bases). V was pared by 3 bases and J by 2 bases, with 13 bases between. Germline V gene data show CDR1 as ENHRY and CDR2 as SYGVKD. The CDR3 has 16 amino acids.

This clonotype came up a few times. CDR3: CASRPGQGNNSPLHF. Written as DNA, the CDR3 is TGTGCCAGCAGACCCGGACAGGGAAATAATTCACCCCTCCACTTT. The chain employs TRBV6-1 and TRBJ1-6, with 8 bases fitting TRBD1. V lost 6 bases, J lost 5 bases, and 6 bases stayed unmatched. This CDR3 is 15 amino acids long. Germline V CDR1 and CDR2: MNHNS, SASEGT.

Only a few counts were recorded for this clonotype. V and J are TRBV12-3 or TRBV12-4 and TRBJ1-1; TRBD1 is a possible D gene (5 bases). The CDR3 is made up of 12 amino acids. The ends were cut back, 4 bases at V and 7 bases at J, with 10 bases in the middle. CDR3 nucleotides: TGTGCCAGCAGTTGGGGGGGAAATGAAGCTTTCTTT. As protein: CASSWGGNEAFF.